This T cell receptor (beta chain) was observed in a study of T cells in narcolepsy. For the study at large: Healthy controls were enrolled alongside patients with narcolepsy type 1 or type 2.

Method: immunoSEQ multiplex PCR; TCRdb's copy keeps in-frame clones and lacks some. The sample carries about 40,000 clones, approximately 88% recorded once. Remarks on this clone: Antigen specificity is unknown.

Study-wide points: Autoreactive clonotypes reportedly recurred in blood of same and different patients, not controls. No autoreactive T cell clone sequences appeared in some memory CD4+ repertoires. HCRT-specific and TRIB2-specific autoreactive clonotypes appeared among same-patient CSF and blood CD4+ clonotypes.

V shed 6 bases, J shed 6 bases, and the junction held 11 bases outside the gene matches. CDR1 is MNHEY and CDR2 is SVGAGI in the germline V gene. This CDR3 contains 15 residues. This sequence originates from a human donor with narcolepsy. The V and J genes are TRBV6-5 and TRBJ1-5; 7 bases match TRBD1. The material sequenced was CD45RA- memory CD4+ T cells from PBMCs. The CDR3 sequence is CASRPATGEGQPQHF. DNA for the CDR3: TGTGCCAGCAGGCCGGCCACAGGGGAGGGTCAGCCCCAGCATTTT.